What follows are 16 T cell receptor beta chains derived from one specimen sequenced in a study of blood T cell repertoires in COVID-19. Generated by immunoSEQ multiplex PCR, the TCRdb table keeps only in-frame clones and is missing some. The sample has about 260,000 clones, just under 90% seen once. Sequenced: peripheral blood. All receptors derive from a woman between 40 and 55 years old with acute or convalescent COVID-19.

The rearrangement joins TRBV5-1 to TRBJ2-1; perhaps TRBD2 as D (6 bases). The V and J ends lost 2 bases and 7 bases respectively, with 7 bases between them. The V gene's germline CDR1 is SGHRS and CDR2 YFSETQ. The CDR3 loop spans 12 amino acids. The CDR3 reads CASSFRENEQFF. The CDR3 nucleotides read TGCGCCAGCAGCTTTCGGGAGAATGAGCAGTTCTTC.

The V call is TRBV5-1, the J call TRBJ2-2; 8 bases are shared with TRBD1. The CDR3 runs to 15 residues. Per the germline V gene, CDR1 is SGHRS and CDR2 is YFSETQ. Trimming cost V 6 bases and J 5 bases; bases outside gene matches: 9. CDR3 nucleotides: TGCGCCAGCACCGCGGGGACAGGCCGGACCGGGGAGCTGTTTTTT. Translation gives CASTAGTGRTGELFF.

This clone was found once. The chain uses TRBV19 and TRBJ1-3; 8 bases are shared with TRBD1. The CDR3 spans 16 residues. Germline V lookup: CDR1 LNHDA, CDR2 SQIVND (reference sequence). V dropped 10 bases and J dropped 2; count of bases not matched to a gene: 13. CDR3 coding DNA: TGTGCCACTACCCTCGGGGGGACAGGACCTGGAAACACCATATATTTT. This encodes CATTLGGTGPGNTIYF.

V is TRBV24-1 and J is TRBJ2-1, with 8 bases identical to TRBD1. Germline assignment: CDR1 KGHDR and CDR2 SFDVKD. The length of the CDR3 is 15 residues. The V and J ends lost 3 bases and 7 bases, in that order; junction bases with no gene match: 7. CDR3 sequence (DNA): TGTGCCACCAGTGATCCCGGACAGGGTTTGAATGAGCAGTTCTTC. It translates to CATSDPGQGLNEQFF.

J is TRBJ1-6 and V is TRBV19, with TRBD1 identical over 7 bases. The length of the CDR3 is 15 residues. Unmatched junction bases numbered 8, after V lost 3 bases and J lost 9 bases. Germline values: CDR1 LNHDA, CDR2 SQIVND (reference sequence). Here the CDR3 reads CASSIPGQLSSPLHF. For the CDR3, the DNA is TGTGCCAGTAGTATCCCGGGACAGCTCTCTTCACCCCTCCACTTT. Full variable domain (rest looked up from reference TRBV19 and TRBJ1-6): DGGITQSPKYLFRKEGQNVTLSCEQNLNHDAMYWYRQDPGQGLRLIYYSQIVNDFQKGDIAEGYSVSREKKESFPLTVTSAQKNPTAFYLCASSIPGQLSSPLHFGNGTRLTVT.

This clone was detected only once. V gene TRBV6-5 combines with J gene TRBJ2-3, with 7 bases that match TRBD2. Germline-derived CDR1 and CDR2 are MNHEY and SVGAGI. V shed 6 bases and J 5 bases; nucleotides not matched to a gene: 8. The CDR3 loop spans 14 amino acids. CDR3 in amino acids: CASSLRGDQDTQYF. CDR3 nucleotide sequence: TGTGCCAGCAGCTTACGGGGGGACCAAGATACGCAGTATTTT.

The chain is built from TRBV7-3 and TRBJ2-1, with D possibly being TRBD1 (6 bases). The CDR3 totals 15 residues. Per the germline V gene, CDR1 is SGHTA and CDR2 is FQGTGA. V dropped 3 bases and J dropped 5 bases, with 14 bases sitting between them. The DNA for the CDR3 is TGTGCCAGCAGCTTGTCCCGGGACACAAACAATGAGCAGTTCTTC. It translates to CASSLSRDTNNEQFF.

This clone has a count of ten or more. The chain couples TRBV7-3 to TRBJ1-6; possibly TRBD1 for D (5 bases). The V and J ends lost 1 base and 8 bases respectively, with 12 bases between them. This CDR3 contains 15 residues. CDR1 SGHTA and CDR2 FQGTGA come from the germline V gene. This chain's CDR3 is CASSLRLGGDSPLHF. CDR3 coding DNA: TGTGCCAGCAGCTTAAGACTCGGGGGGGATTCACCCCTCCACTTT.

The chain carries TRBV3-1 (or the pseudogene TRBV3-2) and TRBJ2-5; TRBD2 matches at 12 bases. Germline-derived CDR1 and CDR2 are LGHDT and YNNKEL (reference sequence). V lost 4 bases, J lost 1 base, and 10 bases stayed unmatched. The CDR3 sequence is 18 residues long. The chain's CDR3 is CASSLTRTSGVIQETQYF. CDR3 DNA sequence: TGTGCCAGCAGCCTAACTAGGACTAGCGGGGTTATCCAAGAGACCCAGTACTTC.

The chain carries TRBV3-1 (or the pseudogene TRBV3-2) and TRBJ1-2, with TRBD1 matching over 8 bases. The CDR3 has 15 amino acids. V shed 4 bases and J 3 bases; nucleotides not matched to a gene: 7. Germline loops: CDR1 LGHDT, CDR2 YNNKEL (reference sequence). The CDR3 protein is CASSRSGGVDYGYTF. Written as DNA, the CDR3 is TGTGCCAGCAGCCGCTCAGGGGGCGTGGACTATGGCTACACCTTC.

This chain joins TRBV9 and TRBJ1-1; D gene unclear. The CDR3 is 18 amino acids. V lost 4 bases and J lost 7, with 29 bases in between. The germline V gene has CDR1 SGDLS and CDR2 YYNGEE. This CDR3 is CASSLTARKDLQRDEAFF. The CDR3 nucleotides are TGTGCCAGCAGCCTAACTGCCAGGAAGGACTTACAGAGGGATGAAGCTTTCTTT. Full variable domain (remainder filled in from reference TRBV9 and TRBJ1-1): DSGVTQTPKHLITATGQRVTLRCSPRSGDLSVYWYQQSLDQGLQFLIQYYNGEERAKGNILERFSAQQFPDLHSELNLSSLELGDSALYFCASSLTARKDLQRDEAFFGQGTRLTVV.

This clone has just one count. Here the CDR3 reads CASRQGPLEAFF. CDR3 bases: TGTGCCAGCAGGCAGGGCCCCCTGGAAGCTTTCTTT. This chain uses TRBV12-3 or TRBV12-4 with TRBJ1-1; maybe TRBD1 (5 bases). Deletions cut 6 bases from V and 8 bases from J, with 13 bases between. The CDR3 extends over 12 amino acids.

This clone was observed a single time. This chain links TRBV4-2 with TRBJ2-5; D might be TRBD2 (6 bases). CDR3 length: 19 residues. Germline values: CDR1 LGHNA, CDR2 YNFKEQ. Trimming shortened V by 6 bases and J by 3 bases, and 29 bases separated the two germline ends. The CDR3 is CASSLTGLNRPGVEETQYF. DNA of the CDR3: TGTGCCAGCAGTCTTACGGGACTCAACCGGCCAGGAGTAGAAGAGACCCAGTACTTC.

In its sample, this clone was seen once. Here the CDR3 reads CASSFGTSGGKQFF. The CDR3 DNA is TGTGCCAGCAGCTTCGGGACTAGCGGGGGAAAGCAGTTCTTC. The rearrangement uses TRBV5-6 and TRBJ2-1; 14 bases fit TRBD2. Trimming removed 2 bases from V and 11 bases from J; junction bases left unmatched: 3. This CDR3 region has 14 residues. In germline, CDR1 is SGHDT, CDR2 YYEEEE.

V gene TRBV6-1 combines with J gene TRBJ2-2, with 12 bases matching TRBD1. Trimming took 3 bases from V and 4 from J; bases not matched to a gene: 3. Germline CDR1 and CDR2: MNHNS and SASEGT. The CDR3 totals 16 residues. The CDR3 here is CASSEGQGAPTGELFF. The CDR3, as DNA: TGTGCCAGCAGTGAGGGACAGGGGGCGCCCACCGGGGAGCTGTTTTTT.

V is TRBV7-2 and J is TRBJ2-2; 9 bases agree with TRBD2. V gave up 2 bases and J gave up 3 bases; unmatched junction bases: 4. This CDR3 is 16 amino acids long. CDR1 is SGHTA and CDR2 is FQGNSA in the germline V gene. CDR3 sequence: CASSLLAGVDTGELFF. CDR3 nucleotide sequence: TGTGCCAGCAGCTTATTAGCGGGGGTCGACACCGGGGAGCTGTTTTTT.